The rows below give T cell receptor beta chains drawn from one sample of a study of T cells expressing NK-cell markers. TCRdb re-called the 5' RACE reads, yielding one record per CDR3 amino acid sequence without DNA. This table lists about 550,000 distinct CDR3 sequences. Material: blood T cells: a sorted CD56 or NKG2C T cell subset, CD4+ or CD8+ T cells, or bulk PBMC T cells (not recorded which). The origin of the receptors is a man younger than 30 in good health. The CDR3 runs from the conserved cysteine through the conserved F or W.

J gene | V gene | CDR3 protein
TRBJ2-1 | TRBV11-2 | CASSLTGEYYNEQFF
TRBJ2-5 | TRBV20-1 | CSARDRFLAAKETQYF
TRBJ2-3 | TRBV12-3/TRBV12-4 | CASTPGGPTQYF
TRBJ2-1 | TRBV20-1 | CSARGTSLEYNEQFF
TRBJ2-1 | TRBV5-4 | CASSEDRGLPNEQFF
TRBJ2-1 | TRBV4-1 | CASSQGRGERKFF
TRBJ2-7 | TRBV29-1 | CSGGGTGRYEQYF
TRBJ2-2 | TRBV4-1 | CASSHPGRYTGELFF
TRBJ2-2 | TRBV20-1 | CSARFPSPPGELFF
TRBJ2-1 | TRBV4-2 | CASSRSGLAGGDNEQFF
TRBJ2-7 | TRBV9 | CASSANQEGTSANYEQYF
TRBJ2-1 | TRBV7-2 | CASSLAFGVYNEQFF
TRBJ2-5 | TRBV29-1 | CSVTTGLAETQYF
TRBJ2-1 | TRBV11-3 | CASSSQPTSGRTEQFF
TRBJ2-1 | TRBV12-3/TRBV12-4 | CASSFERLFSYNEQFF
TRBJ2-1 | TRBV6-1 | CASNDGLAGEQFF
TRBJ2-5 | TRBV11-1 | CASSLPEVQGPSQETQYF
TRBJ2-1 | TRBV11-2 | CASSLEGLHNEQFF
TRBJ1-6 | TRBV28 | CASSLTDSPLHF
TRBJ2-3 | TRBV7-2 | CASSPGKSGRDTQYF
TRBJ2-2 | TRBV10-3 | CAISEGGLGTGELFF
TRBJ2-1 | TRBV27 | CASSLYSRVPVYNEQFF
TRBJ2-3 | TRBV12-3/TRBV12-4 | CASSSGPGIAGGITDTQYF
TRBJ2-7 | TRBV7-9 | CASSGGEPAYEQYF
TRBJ2-3 | TRBV7-9 | CASSLWLGTSSTDTQYF
TRBJ2-3 | TRBV5-1 | CASSSAGADSTDTQYF